Listed below are T cell receptor beta chains from one sample, sequenced in a study of early T cells in non-severe SARS-CoV-2 infection. In TCRdb, the 5' RACE reads were re-called with MiXCR into one record per CDR3 protein. The sample yields tens of thousands of distinct CDR3 sequences, around 9.1% seen once. The sample taken for sequencing was whole blood. The receptor set was obtained from an adult who was a healthcare worker with PCR-confirmed SARS-CoV-2 infection or an uninfected control (not recorded which). CDR3s leave out the opening cysteine and the closing phenylalanine or tryptophan.

>10|TRBV15|TRBJ1-1
ATSRDQGQAF
>14|TRBV7-2|TRBJ2-2
ASSSAGTGGTGELF
>12|TRBV5-1|TRBJ2-3
ASSLAGGPDTQY
>12|TRBV7-8|TRBJ2-1
ASLGGTSGNEQF
>8|TRBV6-6|TRBJ2-1
ASRGAAEF
>9|TRBV29-1|TRBJ1-1
SGEVNTEAF
>12|TRBV29-1|TRBJ1-2
SVPTDGGNNGYT
>16|TRBV19|TRBJ1-5
ASFPGTVASLQYQPQH
>13|TRBV20-1|TRBJ2-1
SARELSSGRSEQF
>14|TRBV5-8|TRBJ1-6
ASSLFTGGENSPLH
>11|TRBV5-5|TRBJ1-1
ASSRDRGGEAF
>15|TRBV15|TRBJ1-4
ATSRDRGGVRSEKLF
>14|TRBV18|TRBJ1-5
ASSPVGTDSNQPQH
>15|TRBV3-1|TRBJ2-1
ASSPPGLAAPYNEQF
>14|TRBV20-1|TRBJ2-7
SARGRWREGSYEQY
>13|TRBV20-1|TRBJ1-1
SASLSGRVNTEAF
>13|TRBV7-2|TRBJ2-3
ASSPIAGATDTQY
>10|TRBV29-1|TRBJ2-1
SVEEGYYEQF
>13|TRBV27|TRBJ2-5
ASGSGLAGSETQY
>14|TRBV11-2|TRBJ2-3
ASSPHGASGVYTQY
>17|TRBV20-1|TRBJ2-1
SATSLPAEWGGSYNEQF
>11|TRBV29-1|TRBJ2-6
SVGLTGANVLT
>11|TRBV2|TRBJ2-1
ASQDRGYNEQF
>15|TRBV7-9|TRBJ1-3
ASSLAGRRSSGNTIY
>10|TRBV7-6|TRBJ2-7
ASSSNVGEQY
>11|TRBV7-6|TRBJ1-1
ASSLFPNTEAF
>13|TRBV12-5|TRBJ2-1
ASGWDRDIYNEQF
>14|TRBV9|TRBJ2-3
ASSVATGGMADTQY
>14|TRBV14|TRBJ2-3
ASSLILAGYTDTQY
>13|TRBV6-5|TRBJ2-2
ASSPSGGGTGELF
>11|TRBV20-1|TRBJ1-2
SARVPLLGGYT
>12|TRBV19|TRBJ2-7
ASSIATASYEQY
>11|TRBV20-1|TRBJ1-2
SAWPRTVGGYT
>13|TRBV15|TRBJ2-1
ATSRRAQGGNEQF
>10|TRBV29-1|TRBJ2-5
SGGTRKETQY
>12|TRBV12-3/TRBV12-4|TRBJ2-1
ASRTGTRVGEQF
>12|TRBV5-6|TRBJ2-7
ASSQGASYHEQY
>14|TRBV20-1|TRBJ2-1
SARDFAFSSYNEQF
>10|TRBV29-1|TRBJ2-1
SVGQVHNEQF
>15|TRBV4-3|TRBJ2-1
ASSQDWVAGGYNEQF
>13|TRBV5-1|TRBJ2-3
ASSPTDSSTDTQY
>13|TRBV6-1|TRBJ2-3
ASIEGIQGTDTQY
>14|TRBV15|TRBJ2-2
ATSGGGRGSPGELF
>12|TRBV19|TRBJ1-4
ASSIQGLREKLF
>13|TRBV10-1|TRBJ2-4
ASSESQGVKNIQY
>14|TRBV11-2|TRBJ2-7
ASSYITGTGRREQY
>13|TRBV7-2|TRBJ1-1
ASSPGRRTNTEAF
>12|TRBV20-1|TRBJ2-7
SASERGGRQYAN
>11|TRBV5-1|TRBJ2-7
ASALTGSHEQY
>12|TRBV4-2|TRBJ1-4
ASSGRQNHEKLF
>15|TRBV6-1|TRBJ2-7
ASSDLMGTASSYEQY
>11|TRBV10-3|TRBJ1-2
AISPDSSDGYT
>15|TRBV11-2|TRBJ2-1
ASSYGNSHASYNEQF
>11|TRBV3-1|TRBJ2-3
ASSQEKPDTQY
>14|TRBV12-3/TRBV12-4|TRBJ2-1
ASSRTSGLSYNEQF
>11|TRBV7-2|TRBJ2-7
ASSLLASYEQY
>11|TRBV7-2|TRBJ2-5
ASSRYEKETQY
>15|TRBV7-3|TRBJ2-3
ASSSSPASSGADTQY
>14|TRBV6-5|TRBJ1-1
ASSYGTGGPGTEAF
>10|TRBV19|TRBJ2-1
ASSIGASKQF